Detailed here is one TCR beta chain. Its antigen is unknown. The data originate from a study of vaccination and CD4 T cells after COVID-19. The wider study: Each participant underwent a two-dose regimen of either the BNT162b2 or the mRNA-1273 vaccine.

Study-level findings and limits: Median counts of SARS-CoV-2-reactive clonotypes increased from roughly 22 to 38; this difference was not significant. Convalescent patients had a median around 89% of reactive clones appearing only post-vaccination. Spike mono-reactivity was the property of 304 of 307 vaccine-specific clones in convalescent patients.

With 2 bases removed from V and 7 bases from J, the gap between germline ends came to 23 bases. Germline CDR1 reads DFQATT; CDR2 reads SNEGSKA (reference sequence). The CDR3 has 17 residues. Treatment described: approximately nine-day PBMC culture with coronavirus spike peptide pools or control peptides (ViraFEST assay). The study sequenced cultured CD4+ T cell DNA using the Oncomine TCR Beta short-read assay. Via MiXCR, TCRdb re-called the PCR reads, giving one row per CDR3 protein. The sample carries 15,000 to 20,000 distinct CDR3 sequences, about 50% recorded once. The sequence derives from a human donor who had recovered from COVID-19. The sequencing used CD4+ T cells from blood, cultured in vitro, collected before SARS-CoV-2 vaccination. The chain carries TRBV20-1 and TRBJ1-4, with no clear D. This CDR3 reads CSARSEAAQDRGEKLFF. The CDR3 nucleotides read TGCAGTGCTAGATCCGAGGCAGCGCAGGATCGTGGTGAAAAACTGTTTTTT.